There are many counts of the clone carrying this T cell receptor beta chain. Its antigen is unknown. This sample was included in a study of T-cell memory formation after mild COVID-19. Notes on the study in general: Contracting clones from day 15 to 85 had balanced CD4/CD8; later expanders favoured CD4+.

MiXCR, applied by TCRdb to the 5' RACE reads, yields one record per CDR3 protein. The top ten hold roughly 8.7% of the sample, which has a few hundred thousand distinct CDR3 sequences, roughly 24% seen once. Sequencing input: PBMCs or a T cell subset sorted from them (not recorded which). This clonotype was sampled from an adult woman who had mild COVID-19 (a few samples of this study predate the infection). Cell type and time point are not known.

CDR3 amino acids: CASSLRQGSNQPQHF. CDR3 DNA sequence: TGTGCCAGCAGCTTACGCCAGGGGAGCAATCAGCCCCAGCATTTT. V is TRBV7-8 and J is TRBJ1-5, with D perhaps TRBD1 (6 bases). The ends were cut back, 2 bases at V and 1 base at J, with 9 bases in the middle. Germline loops: CDR1 SGHVS, CDR2 FQNEAQ. This CDR3 spans 15 amino acids.